These 2 T cell receptor beta chains were sequenced from one sample in a study of CD8 T cells in ankylosing spondylitis. TCRdb used MiXCR to reprocess the 5' RACE reads, holding one entry per CDR3 protein. The table lists 80,000 to 100,000 distinct CDR3 sequences, over 6.5% of them singletons. Sequencing was carried out using blood, either unsorted or a sorted T cell fraction (not recorded which). These receptor sequences come from a male donor with ankylosing spondylitis or in good health (not recorded which).

This clonotype appeared many times. The rearrangement joins TRBV11-2 to TRBJ2-4; D is unresolved. CDR3 length: 17 amino acids. Deletions cut 4 bases from V and 0 bases from J, with 16 bases between. Germline values: CDR1 SGHAT, CDR2 FQNNGV. The CDR3 DNA reads as TGTGCCAGCAGCTGGCCCCGGGCGTTACTAGCCAAAAACATTCAGTACTTC. It is translated as CASSWPRALLAKNIQYF.

J is TRBJ1-1 and V is TRBV7-9; 10 bases are shared with TRBD1. The CDR3 sequence is 14 residues long. Trimming at V came to 7 bases and at J to 3 bases, leaving 5 bases not matched to a gene. Germline V CDR1 and CDR2: SEHNR, FQNEAQ (reference sequence). The CDR3 here is CASNLGQGDTEAFF. Here the CDR3 DNA reads TGTGCCAGCAACCTAGGACAGGGGGACACTGAAGCTTTCTTT.